This is a list of T cell receptor beta chains from one sample in a study of blood T cell repertoires in COVID-19. Produced via immunoSEQ multiplex PCR; TCRdb's table is partial and in-frame only. The sample records approximately 170,000 clones, about 83% being singletons. Material: peripheral blood. These receptors originate from a man aged 65-85 years who had recovered from COVID-19. The CDR3 runs from the conserved cysteine through the conserved F or W. D genes are given only for firm matches. The size field is filled for only some rows; it gives once, few, many or a size class.

clone_size j_call v_call d_call cdr3_nt cdr3_aa
- TRBJ1-5 TRBV19 - TGTGCCAGTAGTGACGAGACATACAATCAGCCCCAGCATTTT CASSDETYNQPQHF
- TRBJ2-4 TRBV14 TRBD1 TGTGCCAGCAGCCACAGGGGGCGGAACATTCAGTACTTC CASSHRGRNIQYF
few TRBJ2-7 TRBV10-1 - TGCGCCAGCAGTGCGGGAGCTCCCTACGAGCAGTACTTC CASSAGAPYEQYF
- TRBJ1-3 TRBV5-1 - TGCGCCAGCAAGGGGGAGCTGGGCTACGCAAACACCATATATTTT CASKGELGYANTIYF
- TRBJ2-3 TRBV5-5 - TGTGCCAGCAGCTTGGCCTATGGAGATACGCAGTATTTT CASSLAYGDTQYF
- TRBJ2-3 TRBV6-5 TRBD2 TGTGCCACCCAGAGGTCACTAGCGGGAGTCGATACGCAGTATTTT CATQRSLAGVDTQYF
- TRBJ2-1 TRBV5-3 TRBD2 TGTGCCAGAAGCCATCTAGCGGGAGGGCCTCCCCCTGTGCAGTTCTTC CARSHLAGGPPPVQFF
few TRBJ1-1 TRBV7-9 - TGTGCCAGCAGATCCAATAGGGCGGGAAACACTGAAGCTTTCTTT CASRSNRAGNTEAFF
- TRBJ2-2 TRBV21-1 - TGTGCCAGCAGCAAGAATCTTAGCGGGATCCACACCGGGGAGCTGTTTTTT CASSKNLSGIHTGELFF
- TRBJ2-7 TRBV6-2/TRBV6-3 - TGTGCCAGCAGTTACTCGGACATCGTACCCGCCTACGAGCAGTACTTC CASSYSDIVPAYEQYF
- TRBJ2-5 TRBV5-4 - TGTGCCAGCAGCTTGGCCCTGAGCGGCCAAGAGACCCAGTACTTC CASSLALSGQETQYF
- TRBJ1-4 TRBV7-6 TRBD1 TGTGCCAGCAGCAGTGACAGGGGGAGAGAAAAACTGTTTTTT CASSSDRGREKLFF
few TRBJ1-2 TRBV2 - TGTGCCAGCAGTGAAGAGGGGTGGGACTATGGCTACACCTTC CASSEEGWDYGYTF
- TRBJ2-1 TRBV29-1 TRBD1 TGCAGCGTGGGCTTCGGGACAGGGGTGACGCTTGGGCAGTTCTTC CSVGFGTGVTLGQFF
once TRBJ2-5 TRBV6-5 TRBD2 TGTGCCAGCAGTTACCTAGCGGGAGGCGAGACCCAGTACTTC CASSYLAGGETQYF
- TRBJ2-3 TRBV5-4 TRBD2 TGTGCCAGCAGCTCTGTAGCGGGAATGGGTGGAGGAGATACGCAGTATTTT CASSSVAGMGGGDTQYF
few TRBJ2-2 TRBV9 TRBD2 TGTGCCAGCAGCGCCACTAGCGGGACCGGGGAGCTGTTTTTT CASSATSGTGELFF
once TRBJ1-3 TRBV18 - TGTGCCAGCTCGCTTTCTCGGGGTTCTGGAAACACCATATATTTT CASSLSRGSGNTIYF
- TRBJ2-2 TRBV5-1 TRBD2 TGCGCCAGCAGCACCGGACTAGCGGGAGCCGGGGAGCTGTTTTTT CASSTGLAGAGELFF
once TRBJ1-5 TRBV19 - TGTGCCAGCCATCAGCCAGGGGTCGGTCAGCCCCAGCATTTT CASHQPGVGQPQHF
- TRBJ2-1 TRBV6-2/TRBV6-3 - TGTGCCAGCAGCCTTGCTAGTAACAATGAGCAGTTCTTC CASSLASNNEQFF
- TRBJ1-2 TRBV5-6 TRBD1 TGTGCCACGACCTATCTACGGGACAGCACTAACTATGGCTACACCTTC CATTYLRDSTNYGYTF
- TRBJ1-1 TRBV6-2/TRBV6-3 TRBD1 TGTGCCAGCAGTTCCAAGACAGGGGTTGAAGCTTTCTTT CASSSKTGVEAFF
- TRBJ1-2 TRBV11-2 - TGTGCCAGCAGTTATCTCCCGGACATTAACTATGGCTACACCTTC CASSYLPDINYGYTF
- TRBJ2-7 TRBV11-2 TRBD1 TGTGCCAGCAGTCCGTCACAGGGGGCGGGCGAGCAGTACTTC CASSPSQGAGEQYF
- TRBJ1-2 TRBV6-5 TRBD1 TGTGCCACCTGCGATATTTTGACAGGGTATGGCTACACCTTC CATCDILTGYGYTF
- TRBJ2-3 TRBV19 TRBD2 TGTGCCAGTAGTATAGTAGCGGGAGGGACGGATACGCAGTATTTT CASSIVAGGTDTQYF
- TRBJ2-1 TRBV25-1 TRBD2 TGTGCCAGCAGTGATACGACTAGCGGCGCCTACAATGAGCAGTTCTTC CASSDTTSGAYNEQFF
- TRBJ1-4 TRBV20-1 - TGCAGTGCTAGTCAGGGAAGTACAACTAATGAAAAACTGTTTTTT CSASQGSTTNEKLFF
- TRBJ2-7 TRBV29-1 - TGCAGCGTTGAAGATCCTTATACCTACGAGCAGTACTTC CSVEDPYTYEQYF
few TRBJ2-5 TRBV29-1 - TGCAGCGTTCATCAGGGAAGGGAGACCCAGTACTTC CSVHQGRETQYF
- TRBJ2-1 TRBV19 TRBD2 TGTGCCAGTAGCCGGACTAGCGGGGGCTTTAATGAGCAGTTCTTC CASSRTSGGFNEQFF
- TRBJ2-1 TRBV7-9 - TGTGCCAGCAGCTCTGCAGGGGAGCAGTTCTTC CASSSAGEQFF
- TRBJ2-1 TRBV11-1 TRBD2 TGTGCCATCAAGCTAGCGGGAAGCAACAATGAGCAGTTCTTC CAIKLAGSNNEQFF
few TRBJ2-1 TRBV5-1 TRBD2 TGCGCCAGCAGCGGAACAGCGGGAGGGAGGGAGCAGTTCTTC CASSGTAGGREQFF
- TRBJ1-5 TRBV15 TRBD1 TGTGCCACCAGCAGAGGCGAAACCGGGACAGGGGGTTCTAGGGCCCAGCATTTT CATSRGETGTGGSRAQHF
- TRBJ2-4 TRBV29-1 TRBD2 TGCAGCGTTTTTGTCGGGAGGGACATTCAGTACTTC CSVFVGRDIQYF
- TRBJ2-1 TRBV7-2 TRBD2 TGTGCCAGCAGCCCCTACGCTGGCGGGAGCTACAATGAGCAGTTCTTC CASSPYAGGSYNEQFF
- TRBJ2-4 TRBV12-3/TRBV12-4 - TGTGCCAGCAGTTTTTCGACATTCGGCATTCAGTACTTC CASSFSTFGIQYF
- TRBJ1-5 TRBV28 - TGTGCCAGCATTTCCCGCGGCAGGGCCATCGATCAGCCCCAGCATTTT CASISRGRAIDQPQHF
- TRBJ2-3 TRBV18 TRBD2 TGTGCCAGCTCTCCTAGCGGGAGGGCAGATACGCAGTATTTT CASSPSGRADTQYF